This T cell receptor (beta chain) was documented in a study of a mutant IDH1 vaccine in newly diagnosed glioma. Study-level information: Males made up approximately 60% and females about 38% of treated patients, whose mean age was approximately 43 years. Previous care, which was radiotherapy, temozolomide, or both, most often involved both. Study results and limitations: There seemed to be no relation between pseudoprogression and changes in top peripheral T cell clonotypes.

This sample's time point: baseline, week 1 (first vaccination visit). Described treatment: pre-vaccination baseline after standard-of-care therapy. Germline CDR1 reads LGHNA; CDR2 reads YSLEER. J lost 1 base, V lost 3 bases, and 7 bases had no gene match. The CDR3 covers 17 residues. Repertoires were generated with immunoSEQ multiplex PCR, while TCRdb's copy carries only in-frame clones and drops some. The table has nearly 50,000 clones, 86% seen once; the top ten hold 2% to 2.5%. With respect to this clone: The antigen remains undetermined.

The sample in question was PBMCs, obtained from a glioma patient treated with radiotherapy, temozolomide or both. This TCR was recovered from a middle-aged man with glioma. The chain uses TRBV4-3 and TRBJ2-1, with 9 positions matching TRBD2. The CDR3 sequence: CASSHSTSGTSYNEQFF. In nucleotides, the CDR3 is TGCGCCAGCAGCCATTCGACTAGCGGTACTTCCTACAATGAGCAGTTCTTC.